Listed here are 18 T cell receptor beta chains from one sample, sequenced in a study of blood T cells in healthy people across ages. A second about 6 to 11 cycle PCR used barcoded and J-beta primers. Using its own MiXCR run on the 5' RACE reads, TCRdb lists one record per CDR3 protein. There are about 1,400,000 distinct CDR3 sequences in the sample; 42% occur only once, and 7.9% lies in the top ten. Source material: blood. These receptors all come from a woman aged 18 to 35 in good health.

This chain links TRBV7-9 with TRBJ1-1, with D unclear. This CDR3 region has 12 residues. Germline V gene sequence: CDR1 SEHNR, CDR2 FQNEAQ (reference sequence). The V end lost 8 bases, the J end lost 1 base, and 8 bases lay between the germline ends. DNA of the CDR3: TGTGCCAGCCACATGGGGAACACTGAAGCTTTCTTT. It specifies CASHMGNTEAFF.

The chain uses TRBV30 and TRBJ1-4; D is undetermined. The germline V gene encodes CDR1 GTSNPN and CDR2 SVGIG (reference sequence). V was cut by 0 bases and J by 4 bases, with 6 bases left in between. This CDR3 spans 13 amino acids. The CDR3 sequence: CAWSVQVNEKLFF. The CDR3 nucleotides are TGTGCCTGGAGTGTGCAGGTTAATGAAAAACTGTTTTTT.

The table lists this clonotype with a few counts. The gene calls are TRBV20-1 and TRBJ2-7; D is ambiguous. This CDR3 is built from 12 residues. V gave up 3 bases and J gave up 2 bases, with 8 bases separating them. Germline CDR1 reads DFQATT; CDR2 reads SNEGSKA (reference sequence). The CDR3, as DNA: TGCAGTGCTAGGAACAGTCCCTACGAGCAGTACTTC. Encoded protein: CSARNSPYEQYF.

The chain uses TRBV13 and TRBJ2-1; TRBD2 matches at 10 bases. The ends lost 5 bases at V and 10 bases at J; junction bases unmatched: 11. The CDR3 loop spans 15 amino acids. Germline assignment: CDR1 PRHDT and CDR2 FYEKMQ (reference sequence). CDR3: CASSLGLAAQAEQFF. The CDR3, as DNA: TGTGCCAGCAGCCTCGGACTAGCGGCCCAGGCAGAGCAGTTCTTC.

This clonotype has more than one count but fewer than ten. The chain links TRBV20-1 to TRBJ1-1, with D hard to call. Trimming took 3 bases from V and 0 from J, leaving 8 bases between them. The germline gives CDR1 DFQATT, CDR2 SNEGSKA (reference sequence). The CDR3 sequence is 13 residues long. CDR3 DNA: TGCAGTGCTAGGCAACAGATGAACACTGAAGCTTTCTTT. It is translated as CSARQQMNTEAFF.

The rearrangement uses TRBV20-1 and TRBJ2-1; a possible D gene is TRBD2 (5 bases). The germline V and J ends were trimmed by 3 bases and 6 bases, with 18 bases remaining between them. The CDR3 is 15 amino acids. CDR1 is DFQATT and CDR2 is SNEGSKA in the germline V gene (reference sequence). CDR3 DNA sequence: TGCAGTGCTAGGTCCTCTGAGGGAATCATCAATGAGCAGTTCTTC. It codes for CSARSSEGIINEQFF.

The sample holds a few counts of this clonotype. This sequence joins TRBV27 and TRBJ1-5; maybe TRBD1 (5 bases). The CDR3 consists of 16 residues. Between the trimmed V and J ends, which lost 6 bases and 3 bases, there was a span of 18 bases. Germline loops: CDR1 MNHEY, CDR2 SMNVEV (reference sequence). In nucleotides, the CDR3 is TGTGCCAGCAGGAGATATTCGACAGATCCCAATCAGCCCCAGCATTTT. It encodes CASRRYSTDPNQPQHF.

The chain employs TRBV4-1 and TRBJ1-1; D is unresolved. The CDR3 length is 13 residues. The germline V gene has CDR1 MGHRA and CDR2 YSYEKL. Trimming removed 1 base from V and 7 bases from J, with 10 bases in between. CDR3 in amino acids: CASSQAGSDEAFF. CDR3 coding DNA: TGCGCCAGCAGCCAAGCTGGGTCAGATGAAGCTTTCTTT.

DNA of the CDR3: TGTGCCAGCCGAAACTCGGCCCTCCAGCCCCAGCATTTT. It is translated as CASRNSALQPQHF. The rearrangement links TRBV27 to TRBJ1-5; D is uncertain. This CDR3 is built from 13 residues. Trimming took off 8 bases at V and 7 bases at J, with 15 bases between the two ends. Germline loops: CDR1 MNHEY, CDR2 SMNVEV (reference sequence).

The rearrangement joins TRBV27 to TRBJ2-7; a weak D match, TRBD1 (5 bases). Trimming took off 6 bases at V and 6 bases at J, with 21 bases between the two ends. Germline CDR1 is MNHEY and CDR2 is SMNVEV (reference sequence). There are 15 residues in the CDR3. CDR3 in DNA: TGTGCCAGCAGCCCTACCCGTTCCTGGGGCTTCGAGCAGTACTTC. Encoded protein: CASSPTRSWGFEQYF.

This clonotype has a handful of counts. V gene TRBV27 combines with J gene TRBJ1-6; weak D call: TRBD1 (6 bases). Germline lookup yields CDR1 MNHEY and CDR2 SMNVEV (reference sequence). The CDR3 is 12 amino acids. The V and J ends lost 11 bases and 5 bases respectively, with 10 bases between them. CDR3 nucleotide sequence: TGTGCCGCGGGGGACAATAATTCACCCCTCCACTTT. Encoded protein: CAAGDNNSPLHF.

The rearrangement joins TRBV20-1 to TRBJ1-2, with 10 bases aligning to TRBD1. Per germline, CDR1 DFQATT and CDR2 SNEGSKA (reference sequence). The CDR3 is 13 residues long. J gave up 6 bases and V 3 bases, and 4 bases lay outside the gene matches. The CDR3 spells CSARAGTGDGYTF. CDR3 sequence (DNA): TGCAGTGCTAGGGCCGGGACAGGGGATGGCTACACCTTC.

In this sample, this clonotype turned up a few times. This CDR3 is CASSYSSGGYTF. For the CDR3, the DNA is TGTGCCAGCAGTTACTCGAGTGGTGGCTACACCTTC. The J gene is TRBJ1-2, the V gene TRBV6-5; D remains ambiguous. The germline gives CDR1 MNHEY, CDR2 SVGAGI. Trimming took off 0 bases at V and 7 bases at J, with 6 bases between the two ends. This CDR3 region has 12 residues.

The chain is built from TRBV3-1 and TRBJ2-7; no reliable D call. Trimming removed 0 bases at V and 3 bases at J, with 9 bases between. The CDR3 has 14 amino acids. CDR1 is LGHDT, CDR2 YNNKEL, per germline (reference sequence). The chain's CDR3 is CASSQDIGYYEQYF. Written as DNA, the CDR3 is TGTGCCAGCAGCCAAGATATCGGTTACTACGAGCAGTACTTC.

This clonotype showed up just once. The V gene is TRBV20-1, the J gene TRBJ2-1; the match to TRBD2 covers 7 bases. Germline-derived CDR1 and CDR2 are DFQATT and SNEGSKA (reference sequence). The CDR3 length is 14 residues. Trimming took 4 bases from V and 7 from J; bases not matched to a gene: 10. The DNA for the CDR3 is TGCAGTGCTATTGGGGGGAGGGCCTCGAATGAGCAGTTCTTC. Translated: CSAIGGRASNEQFF.

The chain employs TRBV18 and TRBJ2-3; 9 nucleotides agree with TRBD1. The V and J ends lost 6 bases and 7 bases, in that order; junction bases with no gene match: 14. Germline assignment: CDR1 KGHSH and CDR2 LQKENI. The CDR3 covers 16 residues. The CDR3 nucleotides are TGTGCCAGCTCCTGGAACGTAGGACAGGGGCGAAATACGCAGTATTTT. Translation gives CASSWNVGQGRNTQYF.

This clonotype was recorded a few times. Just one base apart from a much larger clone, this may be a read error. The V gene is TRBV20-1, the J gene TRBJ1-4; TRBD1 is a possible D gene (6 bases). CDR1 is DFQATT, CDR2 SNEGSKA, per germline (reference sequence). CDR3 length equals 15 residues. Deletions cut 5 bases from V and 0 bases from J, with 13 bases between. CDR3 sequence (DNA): TGCAGTGCTGGCTTAGACAGGTCAACTAATGAAAAACTGTTTTTT. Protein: CSAGLDRSTNEKLFF.

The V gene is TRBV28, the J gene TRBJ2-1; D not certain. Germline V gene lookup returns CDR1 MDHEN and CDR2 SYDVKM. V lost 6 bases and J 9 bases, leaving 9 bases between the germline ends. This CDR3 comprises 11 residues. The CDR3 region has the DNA TGTGCCAGCAGCCGGATCGGTGAGCAGTTCTTC. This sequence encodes CASSRIGEQFF.